This T cell receptor (beta chain) came from a study of human T cells and chemical hapten exposure. TCRdb passed the RACE reads through MiXCR, listing each CDR3 protein once. The sample includes approximately 80,000 distinct CDR3 sequences, under 14% of them seen just once. The CDR3 runs to 15 residues. The V and J ends lost 6 bases and 0 bases respectively, with 11 bases between them. Time point of the sample: patch test 3, about 24 weeks after DPC sensitization. Treatment here: therapeutic diphenylcyclopropenone sensitization with weekly scalp DPC. Sample: whole blood, taken in connection with sensitization to the hapten diphenylcyclopropenone (DPC). The V call is TRBV12-3 or TRBV12-4, the J call TRBJ1-4, with D hard to call. The TCR comes from a woman aged 45-65 years with alopecia areata. Some clones in this sample may be carry-over from other donors' samples. As DNA, the CDR3 is TGTGCCAGCAGCTCAACTGGGGCAACTAATGAAAAACTGTTTTTT. Protein sequence: CASSSTGATNEKLFF.